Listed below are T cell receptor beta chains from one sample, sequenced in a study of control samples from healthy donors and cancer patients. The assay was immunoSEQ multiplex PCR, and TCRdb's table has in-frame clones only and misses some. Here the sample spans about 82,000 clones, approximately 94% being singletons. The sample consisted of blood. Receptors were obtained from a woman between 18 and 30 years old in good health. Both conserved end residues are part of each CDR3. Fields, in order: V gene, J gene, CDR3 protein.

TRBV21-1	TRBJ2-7	CASSKALPTTFYEQYF
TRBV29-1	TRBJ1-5	CSVAQGAGSNQPQHF
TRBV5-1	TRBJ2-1	CASSLSSGGEDEQFF
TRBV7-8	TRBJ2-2	CASSRHHDSATGELFF
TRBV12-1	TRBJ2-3	CASSFSAGGPYHTQYF
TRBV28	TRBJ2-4	CASSLFSRVRAGELYIQYF
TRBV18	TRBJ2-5	CASSPRASGSGRETQYF
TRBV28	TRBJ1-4	CASSPSGTGTPLTEKLFF
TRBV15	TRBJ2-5	CATSPGTQETQYF
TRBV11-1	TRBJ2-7	CASSLGDYEQYF
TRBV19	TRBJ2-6	CASSHLQGATSGANVLTF
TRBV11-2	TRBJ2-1	CASSITSGVYNEQFF
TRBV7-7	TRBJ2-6	CASSLEVGLAASSGANVLTF
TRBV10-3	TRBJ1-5	CAISTRGDNQPQHF
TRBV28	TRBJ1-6	CASSKDPTLHF
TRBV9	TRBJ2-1	CASSGNQDNEQFF
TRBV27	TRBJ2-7	CASRSGTGGYEQYF
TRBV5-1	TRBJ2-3	CASSSYSGRTDTQYF
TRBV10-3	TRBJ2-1	CAIKSTSGRANEQFF
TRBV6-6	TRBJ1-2	CASRPGQAGDYGYTF
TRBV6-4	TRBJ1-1	CASKMVPGQNTEAFF
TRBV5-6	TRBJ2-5	CASSLPGLAGGETQYF
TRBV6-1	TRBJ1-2	CASSERSLSSYGYTF
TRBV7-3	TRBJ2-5	CASSLGYFEGETQYF
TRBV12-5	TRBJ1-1	CASGFQVNTEAFF
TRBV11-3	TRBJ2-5	CASSLDLAGGVQETQYF
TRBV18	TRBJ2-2	CASSRTGAGELFF
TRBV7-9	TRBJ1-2	CASSLSGQGPGYGYTF
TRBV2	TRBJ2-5	CASSVLAGNQETQYF
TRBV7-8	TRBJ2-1	CASSEVRGSAYNEQFF
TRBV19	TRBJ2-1	CASRGPQSGAYNEQFF
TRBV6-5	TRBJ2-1	CASSLIGGTYNEQFF
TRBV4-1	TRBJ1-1	CASSQELLGQGSTEAFF
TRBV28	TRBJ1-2	CASKPGGPLEVYGYTF
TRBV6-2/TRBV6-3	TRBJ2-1	CASSPSRGGVTNEQFF
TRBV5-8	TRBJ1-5	CASSLPGRGYSNQPQHF
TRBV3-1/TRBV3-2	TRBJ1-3	CASSQLRGNTIYF
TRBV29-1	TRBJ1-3	CSALHFSSGNTIYF
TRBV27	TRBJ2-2	CASSSQGISNTGELFF
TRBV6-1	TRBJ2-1	CASSEGLAGGLVFNEQFF
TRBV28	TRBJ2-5	CATRAGGPETQYF
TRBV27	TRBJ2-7	CASSPGPGQGYEQYF
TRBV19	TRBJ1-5	CASSGSAHQPQHF
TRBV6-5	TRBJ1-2	CASSYRDGTYGYTF
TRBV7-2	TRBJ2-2	CASSLAPGELFF
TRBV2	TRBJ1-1	CASSAGYTEAFF
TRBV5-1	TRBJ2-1	CASSLVSGSNEQFF
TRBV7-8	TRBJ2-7	CASSLVGFQRGLAVTAYEQYF
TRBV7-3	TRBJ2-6	CASAVGGQRANVLTF
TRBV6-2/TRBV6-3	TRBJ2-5	CASSSGEGAETQYF
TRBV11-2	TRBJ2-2	CASSLRRLQGYTGELFF
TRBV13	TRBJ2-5	CASSSRRGEEGTQYF
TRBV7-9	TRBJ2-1	CASSPPASREQFF
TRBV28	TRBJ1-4	CASSPRGEKLFF
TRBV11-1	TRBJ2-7	CASSVSSYEQYF
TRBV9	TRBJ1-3	CASSVGAGTGNTIYF
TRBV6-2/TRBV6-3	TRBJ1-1	CASSYLGQLAGTEAFF
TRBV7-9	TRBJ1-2	CASSPPGIVGINYGYTF
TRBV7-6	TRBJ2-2	CASSLRQGGSVVTGELFF